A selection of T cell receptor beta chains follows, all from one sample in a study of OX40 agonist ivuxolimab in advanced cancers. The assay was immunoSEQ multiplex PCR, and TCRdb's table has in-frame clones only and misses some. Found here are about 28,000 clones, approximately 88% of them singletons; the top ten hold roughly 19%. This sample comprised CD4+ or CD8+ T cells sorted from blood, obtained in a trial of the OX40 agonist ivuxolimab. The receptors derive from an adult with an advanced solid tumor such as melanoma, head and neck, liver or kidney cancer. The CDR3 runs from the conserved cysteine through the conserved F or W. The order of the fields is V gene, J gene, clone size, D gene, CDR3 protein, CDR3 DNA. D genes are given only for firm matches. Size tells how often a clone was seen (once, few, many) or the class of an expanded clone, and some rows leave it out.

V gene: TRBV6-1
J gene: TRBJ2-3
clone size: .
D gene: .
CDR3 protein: CASSEDQVMASSTDTQYF
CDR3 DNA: TGTGCCAGCAGTGAAGACCAAGTGATGGCGTCTAGCACAGATACGCAGTATTTT

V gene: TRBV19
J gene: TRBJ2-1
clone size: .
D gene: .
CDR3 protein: CASSIVLLENEQFF
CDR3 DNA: TGTGCCAGTAGTATAGTACTACTAGAGAATGAGCAGTTCTTC

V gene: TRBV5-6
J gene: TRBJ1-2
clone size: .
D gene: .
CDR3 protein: CASSLPSEGYTF
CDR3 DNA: TGTGCCAGCAGCTTGCCCTCCGAGGGCTACACCTTC

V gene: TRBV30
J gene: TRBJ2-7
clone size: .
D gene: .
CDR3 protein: CAWSGGMNPYEQYF
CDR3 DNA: TGTGCCTGGAGTGGGGGGATGAATCCCTACGAGCAGTACTTC

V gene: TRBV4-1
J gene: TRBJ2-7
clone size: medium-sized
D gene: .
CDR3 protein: CASSRVGDSNEQYF
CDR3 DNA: TGCGCCAGCAGCCGCGTAGGGGATAGCAACGAGCAGTACTTC

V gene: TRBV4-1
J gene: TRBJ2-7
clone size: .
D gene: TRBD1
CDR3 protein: CASSQVVGQGAEEQYF
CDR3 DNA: TGCGCCAGCAGCCAAGTTGTCGGACAGGGGGCAGAAGAGCAGTACTTC

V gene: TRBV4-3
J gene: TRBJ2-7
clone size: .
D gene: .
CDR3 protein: CASSQDQLSSYEQYF
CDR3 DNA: TGCGCCAGCAGCCAAGATCAGTTATCCTCCTACGAGCAGTACTTC

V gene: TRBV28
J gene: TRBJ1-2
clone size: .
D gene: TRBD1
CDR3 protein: CASSLFLGRQGENNGYTF
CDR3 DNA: TGTGCCAGCAGTTTATTCTTAGGGCGTCAGGGGGAGAATAATGGCTACACCTTC

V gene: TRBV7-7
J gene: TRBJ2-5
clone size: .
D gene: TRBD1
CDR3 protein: CASSIGTGRETQYF
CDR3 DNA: TGTGCTAGCAGCATCGGGACAGGGAGGGAGACCCAGTACTTC

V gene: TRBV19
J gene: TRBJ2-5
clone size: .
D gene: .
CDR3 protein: CASANGEGGQETQYF
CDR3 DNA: TGTGCCAGTGCAAATGGGGAGGGGGGGCAGGAGACCCAGTACTTC

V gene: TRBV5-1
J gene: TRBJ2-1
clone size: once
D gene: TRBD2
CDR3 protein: CASSLSGGLNEQFF
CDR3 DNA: TGCGCCAGCAGCTTGTCGGGGGGGCTCAATGAGCAGTTCTTC

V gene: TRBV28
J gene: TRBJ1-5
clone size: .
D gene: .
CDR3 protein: CASSLQKTDTDQPQHF
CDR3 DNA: TGTGCCAGCAGTTTACAAAAAACGGACACTGATCAGCCCCAGCATTTT

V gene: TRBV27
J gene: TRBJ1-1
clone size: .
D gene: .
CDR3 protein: CASRGQGGNTEAFF
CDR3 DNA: TGTGCCAGCCGGGGGCAGGGTGGGAACACTGAAGCTTTCTTT

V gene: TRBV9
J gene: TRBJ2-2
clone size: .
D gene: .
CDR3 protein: CASKPPANTGELFF
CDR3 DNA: TGTGCCAGCAAGCCCCCAGCGAACACCGGGGAGCTGTTTTTT

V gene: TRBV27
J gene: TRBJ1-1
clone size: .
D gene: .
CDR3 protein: CASSLRGTEAFF
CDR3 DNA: TGTGCCAGCAGTTTGAGAGGGACTGAAGCTTTCTTT

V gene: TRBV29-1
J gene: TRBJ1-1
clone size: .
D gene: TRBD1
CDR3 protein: CSVGEGANTEAFF
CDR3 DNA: TGCAGCGTTGGGGAGGGGGCGAACACTGAAGCTTTCTTT

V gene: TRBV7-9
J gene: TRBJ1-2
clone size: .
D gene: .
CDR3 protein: CASSLEAGYGYTF
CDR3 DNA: TGTGCCAGCAGCTTAGAGGCGGGCTATGGCTACACCTTC

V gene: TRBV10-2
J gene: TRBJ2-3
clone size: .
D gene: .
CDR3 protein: CASSERETDTQYF
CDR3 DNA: TGCGCCAGCAGTGAGCGGGAGACAGATACGCAGTATTTT

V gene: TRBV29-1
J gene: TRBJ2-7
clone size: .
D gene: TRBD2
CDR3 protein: CSVWLPGTSVYEQYF
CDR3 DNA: TGCAGCGTTTGGCTCCCCGGGACTAGCGTCTACGAGCAGTACTTC

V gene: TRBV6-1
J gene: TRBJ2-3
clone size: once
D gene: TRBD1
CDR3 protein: CASSGRTGFLTDTQYF
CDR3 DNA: TGTGCCAGCAGTGGCCGGACAGGATTTCTCACAGATACGCAGTATTTT

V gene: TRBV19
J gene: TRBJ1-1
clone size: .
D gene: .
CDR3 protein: CASSPPGQMNTEAFF
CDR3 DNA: TGTGCCAGTAGTCCCCCCGGACAGATGAACACTGAAGCTTTCTTT

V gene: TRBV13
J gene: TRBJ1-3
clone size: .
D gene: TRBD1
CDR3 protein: CASSLGQLSGNTIYF
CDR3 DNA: TGTGCCAGCAGCTTGGGACAGCTCTCTGGAAACACCATATATTTT

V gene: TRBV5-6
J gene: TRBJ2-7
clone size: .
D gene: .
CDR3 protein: CASSFDSYEQYF
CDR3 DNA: TGTGCCAGCAGCTTTGACAGCTACGAGCAGTACTTC

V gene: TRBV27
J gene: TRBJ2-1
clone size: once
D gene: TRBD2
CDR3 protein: CASSSGTSGIDEQFF
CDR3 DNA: TGTGCCAGCAGCTCCGGGACTAGCGGGATCGATGAGCAGTTCTTC

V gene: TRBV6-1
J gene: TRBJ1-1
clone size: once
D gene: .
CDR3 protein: CASSEGLRQVINTEAFF
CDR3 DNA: TGTGCCAGCAGTGAAGGGCTAAGGCAGGTCATAAACACTGAAGCTTTCTTT

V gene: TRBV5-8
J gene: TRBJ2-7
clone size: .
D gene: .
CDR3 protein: CASSSEGYEQYF
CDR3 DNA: TGTGCCAGCAGCAGCGAGGGCTACGAGCAGTACTTC

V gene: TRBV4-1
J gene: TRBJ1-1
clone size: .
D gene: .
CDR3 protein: CASSQDQGLNTEAFF
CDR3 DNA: TGCGCCAGCAGCCAAGATCAGGGGCTGAACACTGAAGCTTTCTTT

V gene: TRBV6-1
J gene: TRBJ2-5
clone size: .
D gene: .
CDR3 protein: CASSAPRGPTETQYF
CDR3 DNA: TGTGCCAGCAGTGCCCCCAGGGGCCCGACAGAGACCCAGTACTTC